This entry describes one T cell receptor (beta chain). The sample comes from a study of blood T cell repertoires in COVID-19. The protocol was immunoSEQ multiplex PCR, while the TCRdb copy is restricted to in-frame clones and leaves out a portion. Here the sample spans 35,000 to 45,000 clones, almost 90% being singletons. J gave up 6 bases and V 4 bases, and 4 bases lay outside the gene matches. The CDR3 sequence is 13 residues long. The germline CDR1 and CDR2 sequences are WNHNN and SYGVQD (reference sequence). The sample was peripheral blood. The sequence was collected from a human donor in a cohort sampled during active COVID-19. V gene TRBV10-1 combines with J gene TRBJ2-7, with 9 bases that match TRBD1. The CDR3 loop reads CASSAQGAGEQYF. The CDR3 region has the DNA TGCGCCAGCAGTGCACAGGGGGCTGGCGAGCAGTACTTC.